One T cell receptor beta chain is described in this entry. Its antigen is not known. This specimen belongs to a study of cytomegalovirus exposure and HLA in healthy donors. Study conclusions and caveats: A prior analysis recorded that most TCR beta V segments were productive about 87% or about 30% of the time.

There are 14 residues in the CDR3. Trimming shortened V by 4 bases and J by 6 bases, and 12 bases separated the two germline ends. Looked up from germline, CDR1 is LGHNA and CDR2 is YSLEER. This PCR relied on a set of 60 Vbeta primers and 13 Jbeta primers. TCRdb keeps only in-frame clones here, not all; method: immunoSEQ multiplex PCR. The table lists fewer than 200,000 clones, more than 65% of them singletons. What was sequenced was PBMCs. The clonotype comes from a female donor in good health and CMV-seronegative. This sequence joins TRBV4-3 and TRBJ1-4; D might be TRBD1 (5 bases). The CDR3, as DNA: TGCGCCAGCAGCCCTTGGGGGGGGGATGAAAAACTGTTTTTT. It codes for CASSPWGGDEKLFF.